The 5 T cell receptor beta chains below were found in one sample sequenced in a study of T cells after yellow fever vaccination. One entry per CDR3 protein, called by TCRdb with MiXCR from the 5' RACE reads. The sample records fewer than 400,000 distinct CDR3 sequences, around 6.4% being singletons. The sequencing used PBMCs, collected 5 days after the yellow fever booster vaccination. Every receptor here comes from a man aged 30 to 45 who received the YFV17D yellow fever vaccine.

This clonotype appeared many times. J is TRBJ2-7 and V is TRBV5-1, with 7 bases aligning to TRBD2. V gave up 5 bases and J gave up 2 bases; unmatched junction bases: 7. The CDR3 is 14 amino acids. The germline V gene has CDR1 SGHRS and CDR2 YFSETQ. The CDR3 nucleotides read TGCGCCAGCAGAAATCCCGGGACTACCTACGAGCAGTACTTC. This sequence encodes CASRNPGTTYEQYF.

The table lists this clonotype with a few counts. The chain links TRBV6-1 to TRBJ1-4; TRBD1 matches 7 bases. Trimming took 1 base from V and 4 from J; bases not matched to a gene: 6. Germline CDR1 is MNHNS and CDR2 is SASEGT. There are 16 residues in the CDR3. CDR3 in DNA: TGTGCCAGCAGTGAAGGGACAGGCGCGTTTAATGAAAAACTGTTTTTT. Amino acid sequence: CASSEGTGAFNEKLFF.

The gene calls are TRBV7-2 and TRBJ2-7; 7 bases are shared with TRBD2. Germline lookup yields CDR1 SGHTA and CDR2 FQGNSA. V shed 0 bases, J shed 4 bases, and the junction held 9 bases outside the gene matches. The CDR3 contains 16 residues. This CDR3 is CASSLARAGEEYEQYF. In DNA form, the CDR3 reads TGTGCCAGCAGCTTAGCGAGGGCGGGAGAGGAGTACGAGCAGTACTTC.

This clonotype was counted between two and nine times. V gene TRBV21-1 combines with J gene TRBJ1-5. TRBV21-1 is classified as a pseudogene. The CDR3 runs to 15 residues. In DNA, the CDR3 is TGTGCCAGCAGCATAGGACTTGGACGCAATCAGCCCCAGCATTTT. It is translated as CASSIGLGRNQPQHF.

The V gene is TRBV11-2, the J gene TRBJ2-5; D possibly uses TRBD1 or TRBD2 (5 bases each). V lost 1 base, J lost 1 base, and 10 bases lay in between. CDR1 is SGHAT and CDR2 is FQNNGV in the germline V gene. The CDR3 length is 15 residues. The CDR3 is CASSLAPGTQETQYF. CDR3 DNA sequence: TGTGCCAGCAGCTTAGCCCCCGGGACCCAAGAGACCCAGTACTTC.